This TCR beta chain came from a study of T-cell memory formation after mild COVID-19. For this clonotype: Its antigen is not identified.

General study findings and limits: There was a balanced CD4/CD8 profile in clones contracting day 15 to 85, and later expanders leaned CD4+. CD4+ contracting clones lay mainly in CM and EM, CD8+ ones in EMRA.

TCRdb re-analysed the 5' RACE reads in MiXCR, keeping a single row per CDR3 protein. Of about 430,000 distinct CDR3 sequences listed, roughly a quarter are singletons. The sample was PBMCs or a T cell subset sorted from them (not recorded which). The source of this sequence is an adult woman who had mild COVID-19 (a few samples of this study predate the infection). Cell type and time point are not known.

The chain's CDR3 is CASSSLPGSGNTIYF. CDR3 in DNA: TGCGCCAGCAGCTCGCTTCCAGGGTCTGGAAACACCATATATTTT. This chain links TRBV5-1 with TRBJ1-3; D perhaps matches TRBD1 (5 bases). CDR1 SGHRS and CDR2 YFSETQ come from the germline V gene. Deletions cut 3 bases from V and 1 base from J, with 11 bases between. The CDR3 contains 15 residues.